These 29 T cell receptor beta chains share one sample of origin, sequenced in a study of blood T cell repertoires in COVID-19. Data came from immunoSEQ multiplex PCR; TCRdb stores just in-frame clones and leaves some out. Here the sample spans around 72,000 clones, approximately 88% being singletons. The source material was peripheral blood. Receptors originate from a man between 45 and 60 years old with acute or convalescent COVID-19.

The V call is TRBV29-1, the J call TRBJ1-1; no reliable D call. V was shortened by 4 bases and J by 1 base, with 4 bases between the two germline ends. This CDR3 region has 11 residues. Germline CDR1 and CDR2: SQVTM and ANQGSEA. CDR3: CSVGENTEAFF. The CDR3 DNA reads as TGCAGCGTTGGCGAGAACACTGAAGCTTTCTTT. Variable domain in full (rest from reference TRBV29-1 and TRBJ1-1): SAVISQKPSRDICQRGTSLTIQCQVDSQVTMMFWYRQQPGQSLTLIATANQGSEATYESGFVIDKFPISRPNLTFSTLTVSNMSPEDSSIYLCSVGENTEAFFGQGTRLTVV.

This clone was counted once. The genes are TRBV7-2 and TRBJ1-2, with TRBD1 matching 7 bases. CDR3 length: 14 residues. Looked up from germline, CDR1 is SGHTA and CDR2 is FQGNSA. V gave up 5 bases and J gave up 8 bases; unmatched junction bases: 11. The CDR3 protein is CASSITGVVGGYTF. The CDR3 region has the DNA TGTGCCAGCAGCATAACAGGGGTTGTGGGGGGCTACACCTTC.

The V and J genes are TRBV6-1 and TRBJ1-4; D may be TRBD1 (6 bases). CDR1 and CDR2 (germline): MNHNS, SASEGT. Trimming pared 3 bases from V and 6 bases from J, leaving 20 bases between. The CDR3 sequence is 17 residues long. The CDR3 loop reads CASSDVYWGGDDEKLFF. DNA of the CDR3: TGTGCCAGCAGTGATGTGTATTGGGGGGGCGATGATGAAAAACTGTTTTTT.

CDR3 in amino acids: CASSQALLQGPYNEQFF. The CDR3, as DNA: TGCGCCAGCAGCCAAGCTCTACTACAGGGCCCCTACAATGAGCAGTTCTTC. The chain links TRBV4-1 to TRBJ2-1; TRBD1 is a possible D gene (6 bases). V lost 1 base to trimming and J lost 2 bases, with 15 bases between them. The germline V gene encodes CDR1 MGHRA and CDR2 YSYEKL. The CDR3 length is 17 residues.

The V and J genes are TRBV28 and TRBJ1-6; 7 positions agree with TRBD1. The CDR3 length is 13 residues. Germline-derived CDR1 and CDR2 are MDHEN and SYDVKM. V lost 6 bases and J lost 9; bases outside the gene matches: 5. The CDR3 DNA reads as TGTGCCAGCAGAGCAGGGGGGAGTTCACCCCTCCACTTT. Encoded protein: CASRAGGSSPLHF.

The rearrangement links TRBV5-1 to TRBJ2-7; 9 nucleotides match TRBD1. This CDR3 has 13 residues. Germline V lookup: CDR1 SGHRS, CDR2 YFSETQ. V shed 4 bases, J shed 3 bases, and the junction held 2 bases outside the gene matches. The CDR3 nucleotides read TGCGCCAGCAGCAAGGGACAGGGCTACGAGCAGTACTTC. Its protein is CASSKGQGYEQYF.

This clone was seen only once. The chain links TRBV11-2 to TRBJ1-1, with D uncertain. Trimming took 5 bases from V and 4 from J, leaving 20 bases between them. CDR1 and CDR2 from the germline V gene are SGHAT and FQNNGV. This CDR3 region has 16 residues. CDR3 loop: CASSRRAGPTATEAFF. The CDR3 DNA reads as TGTGCCAGCAGCAGGAGGGCAGGTCCAACCGCCACTGAAGCTTTCTTT.

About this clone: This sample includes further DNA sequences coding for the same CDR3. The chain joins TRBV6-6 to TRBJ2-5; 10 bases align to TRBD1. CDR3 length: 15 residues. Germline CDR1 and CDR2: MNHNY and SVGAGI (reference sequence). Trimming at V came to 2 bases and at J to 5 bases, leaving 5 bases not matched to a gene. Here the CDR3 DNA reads TGTGCCAGCAGTTACGGGGACAGGGGTAGGGAGACCCAGTACTTC. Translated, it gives CASSYGDRGRETQYF.

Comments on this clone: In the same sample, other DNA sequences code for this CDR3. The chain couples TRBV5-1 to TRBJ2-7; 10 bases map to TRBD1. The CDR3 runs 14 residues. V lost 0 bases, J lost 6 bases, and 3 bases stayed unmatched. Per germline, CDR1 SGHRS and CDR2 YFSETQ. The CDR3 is CASSLGQGASEQYF. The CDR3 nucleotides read TGCGCCAGCAGCTTGGGACAGGGGGCGAGCGAGCAGTACTTC.

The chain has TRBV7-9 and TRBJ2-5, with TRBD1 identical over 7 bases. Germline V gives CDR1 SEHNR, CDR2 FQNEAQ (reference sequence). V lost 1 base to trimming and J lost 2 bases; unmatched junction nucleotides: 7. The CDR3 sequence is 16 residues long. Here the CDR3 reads CASSLGGTAKQETQYF. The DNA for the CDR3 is TGTGCCAGCAGCTTAGGAGGGACAGCTAAACAAGAGACCCAGTACTTC.

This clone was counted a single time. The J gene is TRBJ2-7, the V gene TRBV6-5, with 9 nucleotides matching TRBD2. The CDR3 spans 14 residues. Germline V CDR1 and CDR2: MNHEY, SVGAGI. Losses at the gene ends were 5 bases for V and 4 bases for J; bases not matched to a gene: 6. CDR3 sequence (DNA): TGTGCCAGCAGTAATAGCGGGGGAGGTTACGAGCAGTACTTC. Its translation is CASSNSGGGYEQYF.

Here the CDR3 DNA reads TGTGCCAGCAGCGGGACAGGGGGCGATAGGAACACTGAAGCTTTCTTT. Translating it yields CASSGTGGDRNTEAFF. The chain is built from TRBV9 and TRBJ1-1; 11 nucleotides match TRBD1. The J segment lost 1 base and the V segment lost 3 bases, leaving 5 bases of the junction unmatched. Germline lookup yields CDR1 SGDLS and CDR2 YYNGEE. This CDR3 contains 16 residues.

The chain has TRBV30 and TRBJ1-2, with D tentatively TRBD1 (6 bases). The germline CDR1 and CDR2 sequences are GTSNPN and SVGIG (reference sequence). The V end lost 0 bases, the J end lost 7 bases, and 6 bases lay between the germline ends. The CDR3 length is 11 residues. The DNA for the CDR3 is TGTGCCTGGAGTGTACAGGGTGGCTACACCTTC. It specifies CAWSVQGGYTF.

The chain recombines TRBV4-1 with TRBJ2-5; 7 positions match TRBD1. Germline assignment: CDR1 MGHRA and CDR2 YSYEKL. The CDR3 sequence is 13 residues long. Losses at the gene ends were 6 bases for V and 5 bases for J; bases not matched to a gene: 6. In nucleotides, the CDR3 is TGCGCCAGCAGATTAGGGGGCGAGGAGACCCAGTACTTC. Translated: CASRLGGEETQYF.

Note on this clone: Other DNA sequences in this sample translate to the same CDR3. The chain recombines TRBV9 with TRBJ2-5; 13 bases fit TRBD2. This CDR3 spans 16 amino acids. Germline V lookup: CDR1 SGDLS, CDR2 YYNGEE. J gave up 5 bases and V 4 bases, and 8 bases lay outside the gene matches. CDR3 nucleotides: TGTGCCAGCAGCCCAGGGACTAGCGGGGCCCGGGAGACCCAGTACTTC. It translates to CASSPGTSGARETQYF.

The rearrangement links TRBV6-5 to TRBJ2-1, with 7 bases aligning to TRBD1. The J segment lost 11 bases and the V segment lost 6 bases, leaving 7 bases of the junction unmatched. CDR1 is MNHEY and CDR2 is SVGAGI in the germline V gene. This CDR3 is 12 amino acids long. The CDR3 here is CASRQPTGQQFF. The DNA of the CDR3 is TGTGCCAGCAGACAGCCGACAGGGCAGCAGTTCTTC.

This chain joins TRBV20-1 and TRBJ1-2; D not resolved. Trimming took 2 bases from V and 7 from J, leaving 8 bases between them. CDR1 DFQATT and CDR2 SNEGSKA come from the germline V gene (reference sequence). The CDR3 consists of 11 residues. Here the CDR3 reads CSARRSVGYTF. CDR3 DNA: TGCAGTGCTAGACGAAGCGTTGGCTACACCTTC.

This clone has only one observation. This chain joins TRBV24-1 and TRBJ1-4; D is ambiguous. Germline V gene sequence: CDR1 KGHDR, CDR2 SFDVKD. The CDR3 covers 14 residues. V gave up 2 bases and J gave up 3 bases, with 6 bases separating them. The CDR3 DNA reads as TGTGCCACCAGTGATTGGGGAGCTAATGAAAAACTGTTTTTT. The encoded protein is CATSDWGANEKLFF.

For the CDR3, the DNA is TGTGCCAGCAGCTTATCGATGGGGGGGACTGAAGCTTTCTTT. Protein sequence: CASSLSMGGTEAFF. V is TRBV5-6 and J is TRBJ1-1; D is perhaps TRBD1 (5 bases). Germline lookup yields CDR1 SGHDT and CDR2 YYEEEE. The CDR3 has 14 residues. V shed 2 bases and J shed 5 bases, with 13 bases lying between them.

CDR3 amino acids: CASSSLRTGGRYEQYF. For the CDR3, the DNA is TGTGCCAGCAGTTCACTCAGGACAGGGGGTAGGTACGAGCAGTACTTC. The chain links TRBV27 to TRBJ2-7; TRBD1 matches 10 bases. With V trimmed by 4 bases and J by 4 bases, 10 bases remained unmatched. The CDR3 consists of 16 residues. Germline V gene sequence: CDR1 MNHEY, CDR2 SMNVEV (reference sequence).

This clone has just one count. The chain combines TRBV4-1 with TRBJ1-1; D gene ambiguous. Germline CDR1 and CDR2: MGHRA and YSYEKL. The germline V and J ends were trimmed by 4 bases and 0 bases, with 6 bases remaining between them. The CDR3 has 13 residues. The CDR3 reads CASSPYMNTEAFF. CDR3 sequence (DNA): TGCGCCAGCAGCCCTTACATGAACACTGAAGCTTTCTTT.

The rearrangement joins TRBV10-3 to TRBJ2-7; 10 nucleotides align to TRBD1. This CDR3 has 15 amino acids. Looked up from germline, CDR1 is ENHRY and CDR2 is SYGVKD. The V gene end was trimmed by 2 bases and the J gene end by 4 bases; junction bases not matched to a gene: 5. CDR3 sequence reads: CAISEGGQGLYEQYF. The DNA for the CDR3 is TGTGCCATCAGTGAGGGGGGACAGGGGCTGTACGAGCAGTACTTC.

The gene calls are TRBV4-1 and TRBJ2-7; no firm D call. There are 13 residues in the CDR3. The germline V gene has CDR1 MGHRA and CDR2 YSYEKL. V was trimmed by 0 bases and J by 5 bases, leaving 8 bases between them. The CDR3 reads CASSQDHGHEQYF. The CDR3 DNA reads TGCGCCAGCAGCCAAGATCATGGCCACGAGCAGTACTTC.

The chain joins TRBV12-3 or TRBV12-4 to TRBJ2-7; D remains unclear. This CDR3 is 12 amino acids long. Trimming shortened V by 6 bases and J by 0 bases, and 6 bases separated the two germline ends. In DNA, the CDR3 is TGTGCCAGCAGCCGGAGCTCCTACGAGCAGTACTTC. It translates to CASSRSSYEQYF.

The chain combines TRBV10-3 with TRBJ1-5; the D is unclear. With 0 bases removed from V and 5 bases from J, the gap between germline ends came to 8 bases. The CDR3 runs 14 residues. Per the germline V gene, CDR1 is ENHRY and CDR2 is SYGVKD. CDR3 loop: CAISESEAYQPQHF. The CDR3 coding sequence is TGTGCCATCAGTGAGTCGGAGGCATATCAGCCCCAGCATTTT.

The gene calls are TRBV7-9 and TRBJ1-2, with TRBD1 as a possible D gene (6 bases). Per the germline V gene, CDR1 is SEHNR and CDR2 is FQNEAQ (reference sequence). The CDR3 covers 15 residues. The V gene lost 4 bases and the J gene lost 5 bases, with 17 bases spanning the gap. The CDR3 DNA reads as TGTGCCAGCAGCTCCCAGCAGGGGACCCTATATGGCTACACCTTC. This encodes CASSSQQGTLYGYTF.

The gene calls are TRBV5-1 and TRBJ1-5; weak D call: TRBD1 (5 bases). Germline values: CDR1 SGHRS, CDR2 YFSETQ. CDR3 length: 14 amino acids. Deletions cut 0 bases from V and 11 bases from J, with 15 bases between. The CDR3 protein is CASSLGTEGEAQHF. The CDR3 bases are TGCGCCAGCAGCTTGGGGACCGAAGGGGAGGCCCAGCATTTT.

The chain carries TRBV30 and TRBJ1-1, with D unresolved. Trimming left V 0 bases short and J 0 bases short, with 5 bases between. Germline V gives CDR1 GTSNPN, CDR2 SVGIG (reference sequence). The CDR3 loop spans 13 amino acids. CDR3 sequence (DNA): TGTGCCTGGAGTGTACAACTGAACACTGAAGCTTTCTTT. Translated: CAWSVQLNTEAFF. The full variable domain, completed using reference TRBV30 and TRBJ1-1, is SQTIHQWPATLVQPVGSPLSLECTVEGTSNPNLYWYRQAAGRGLQLLFYSVGIGQISSEVPQNLSASRPQDRQFILSSKKLLLSDSGFYLCAWSVQLNTEAFFGQGTRLTVV.

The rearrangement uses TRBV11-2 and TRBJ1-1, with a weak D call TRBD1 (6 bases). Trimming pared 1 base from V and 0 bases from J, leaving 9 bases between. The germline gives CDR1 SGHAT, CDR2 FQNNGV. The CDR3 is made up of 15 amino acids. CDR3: CASSLGGPMNTEAFF. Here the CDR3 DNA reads TGTGCCAGCAGCTTAGGGGGGCCAATGAACACTGAAGCTTTCTTT.